What follows are 21 T cell receptor beta chains derived from one specimen sequenced in a study of beta chain features in type 1 diabetes. TCRB transcripts that were expressed got sequenced, as all of the isolated RNA had been reverse transcribed. Repertoires were generated with immunoSEQ multiplex PCR, while TCRdb's copy carries only in-frame clones and drops some. Here the sample spans a few hundred thousand clones, less than 15% being singletons. The sample was naive CD4+ T cells from blood. Receptors were obtained from a woman under 30 in good health.

This clone was picked up a small number of times. The rearrangement uses TRBV18 and TRBJ2-5, with D possibly being TRBD1 (6 bases). Germline lookup yields CDR1 KGHSH and CDR2 LQKENI. The CDR3 is 16 residues long. V lost 6 bases and J lost 3, with 20 bases in between. CDR3 loop: CASSYSPNQGKETQYF. DNA for the CDR3: TGTGCCAGCTCCTATTCGCCTAATCAGGGGAAAGAGACCCAGTACTTC.

This clone was seen a few times. The gene calls are TRBV9 and TRBJ2-1, with D perhaps matching TRBD2 (5 bases). This CDR3 contains 14 residues. Between the trimmed V and J ends, which lost 5 bases and 10 bases, there was a span of 19 bases. CDR1 is SGDLS and CDR2 is YYNGEE in the germline V gene. DNA of the CDR3: TGTGCCAGCAGGCAAGGCGGAGGAACGGGGGAGCAGTTCTTC. It yields the protein CASRQGGGTGEQFF.

The chain is built from TRBV19 and TRBJ2-7; 8 bases map to TRBD1. Trimming at V came to 3 bases and at J to 3 bases, leaving 7 bases not matched to a gene. Germline lookup yields CDR1 LNHDA and CDR2 SQIVND (reference sequence). The CDR3 spans 15 residues. CDR3 in amino acids: CASSMAGTGLYEQYF. The CDR3 DNA sequence: TGTGCCAGTAGTATGGCCGGGACAGGCCTCTACGAGCAGTACTTC.

The V call is TRBV6-1, the J call TRBJ2-1; possibly TRBD2 for D (6 bases). V lost 2 bases and J 2 bases, leaving 13 bases between the germline ends. CDR1 is MNHNS, CDR2 SASEGT, per germline. The CDR3 is 16 residues long. CDR3 bases: TGTGCCAGCAGTGAATGGGGGGTGCTCACCTACAATGAGCAGTTCTTC. Its protein product is CASSEWGVLTYNEQFF.

This clone showed up just a few times. The chain carries TRBV30 and TRBJ2-3, with TRBD2 identical over 12 bases. This CDR3 has 18 amino acids. The germline CDR1 and CDR2 sequences are GTSNPN and SVGIG (reference sequence). The junction had 9 bases not matched to a gene; V was cut back by 1 base and J by 1 base. In DNA, the CDR3 is TGTGCCTGGAGTGGAGGACTAGCGGGGACCGGGGGCACAGATACGCAGTATTTT. This gives the protein CAWSGGLAGTGGTDTQYF.

This clone has a handful of counts. The rearrangement uses TRBV11-2 and TRBJ2-4; 9 bases are a match to TRBD1. CDR1 is SGHAT and CDR2 is FQNNGV in the germline V gene. The CDR3 extends over 14 amino acids. Unmatched junction bases numbered 6, after V lost 4 bases and J lost 8 bases. This CDR3 reads CASSSRTGEDIQYF. CDR3 coding DNA: TGTGCCAGCAGCTCGAGGACAGGGGAGGACATTCAGTACTTC.

This clone has just a few counts. The chain employs TRBV29-1 and TRBJ2-7; 10 nucleotides match TRBD2. V trimming: 3 bases; J trimming: 5 bases; junction bases outside the gene matches: 4. Germline V CDR1 and CDR2: SQVTM, ANQGSEA. CDR3 size: 13 residues. The CDR3 DNA is TGCAGCGTTGACACTAGCGGGATCCACGAGCAGTACTTC. It translates to CSVDTSGIHEQYF.

This clone occurred a few times. The rearrangement uses TRBV29-1 and TRBJ2-4; 8 positions match TRBD2. The CDR3 has 15 amino acids. V was pared by 0 bases and J by 8 bases, with 9 bases of the junction left unmatched. Germline V gene data show CDR1 as SQVTM and CDR2 as ANQGSEA. The CDR3 is CSVEDRGGALDIQYF. DNA of the CDR3: TGCAGCGTTGAAGATCGGGGGGGGGCGCTTGACATTCAGTACTTC.

CDR3 bases: TGTGCCTGGAGGGGCCCTTATAGCAATCAGCCCCAGCATTTT. It specifies CAWRGPYSNQPQHF. This chain joins TRBV30 and TRBJ1-5; D is unresolved. CDR3 length: 14 amino acids. Germline loops: CDR1 GTSNPN, CDR2 SVGIG (reference sequence). Trimming took 3 bases from V and 0 from J, leaving 9 bases between them.

This sequence joins TRBV9 and TRBJ2-7; 10 bases align to TRBD1. The CDR3 extends over 14 amino acids. After removal of 3 bases from V and 7 bases from J, the junction contained 7 bases not matched to a gene. Germline-derived CDR1 and CDR2 are SGDLS and YYNGEE. The CDR3 DNA sequence: TGTGCCAGCAGCGCCGGGACAGGGGCTTTGGAGCAGTACTTC. Its translation is CASSAGTGALEQYF. The full variable domain, its missing parts supplied by reference TRBV9 and TRBJ2-7, is DSGVTQTPKHLITATGQRVTLRCSPRSGDLSVYWYQQSLDQGLQFLIQYYNGEERAKGNILERFSAQQFPDLHSELNLSSLELGDSALYFCASSAGTGALEQYFGPGTRLTVT.

The chain combines TRBV18 with TRBJ2-3; D remains ambiguous. The germline V gene encodes CDR1 KGHSH and CDR2 LQKENI. V lost 4 bases and J lost 1, with 3 bases in between. There are 12 residues in the CDR3. CDR3 sequence (DNA): TGTGCCAGCTCACGAGGCACAGATACGCAGTATTTT. It yields the protein CASSRGTDTQYF.

The rearrangement uses TRBV10-2 and TRBJ2-7, with 9 bases aligning to TRBD2. This CDR3 comprises 14 residues. Germline V gives CDR1 WSHSY, CDR2 SAAADI. V shed 6 bases, J shed 5 bases, and the junction held 8 bases outside the gene matches. The CDR3 DNA reads as TGCGCCAGCAGGACGGGACTAGCATCCGACGAGCAGTACTTC. Translation: CASRTGLASDEQYF.

This chain joins TRBV30 and TRBJ2-7; TRBD2 agrees at 8 bases. The V and J ends lost 2 bases and 3 bases, in that order; junction bases with no gene match: 3. From germline, CDR1 is GTSNPN and CDR2 SVGIG (reference sequence). The CDR3 loop spans 13 amino acids. The CDR3 DNA follows: TGTGCCTGGAGTAGCGGGAGTGTCTACGAGCAGTACTTC. Its translation is CAWSSGSVYEQYF.

The V gene is TRBV7-9, the J gene TRBJ1-1; D is ambiguous. CDR3 size: 14 residues. V lost 3 bases, J lost 3 bases, and 11 bases lay in between. Germline V CDR1 and CDR2: SEHNR, FQNEAQ (reference sequence). The CDR3 sequence: CASSFESRYTEAFF. CDR3 nucleotides: TGTGCCAGCAGCTTCGAGAGCCGTTACACTGAAGCTTTCTTT.

There are a few counts of this clone. The rearrangement links TRBV30 to TRBJ2-1; possible D gene TRBD2, 5 bases. The CDR3 covers 13 residues. V was cut by 0 bases and J by 5 bases, with 8 bases left in between. Germline assignment: CDR1 GTSNPN and CDR2 SVGIG (reference sequence). In nucleotides, the CDR3 is TGTGCCTGGAGTGTTGAGGGAAACAATGAGCAGTTCTTC. It translates to CAWSVEGNNEQFF.

The chain uses TRBV6-5 and TRBJ1-5, with 9 bases fitting TRBD1. J gave up 7 bases and V 5 bases, and 6 bases lay outside the gene matches. Germline CDR1 MNHEY, CDR2 SVGAGI. The CDR3 has 14 residues. This CDR3 reads CASSPGQGLQPQHF. CDR3 bases: TGTGCCAGCAGTCCGGGACAGGGATTGCAGCCCCAGCATTTT.

This clone showed up just a few times. The chain joins TRBV5-1 to TRBJ1-1; unclear D gene. The length of the CDR3 is 15 residues. Germline V gene data show CDR1 as SGHRS and CDR2 as YFSETQ. Between the trimmed V and J ends, which lost 0 bases and 5 bases, there was a span of 14 bases. CDR3 amino acids: CASSLARRVWTEAFF. CDR3 nucleotide sequence: TGCGCCAGCAGCTTGGCCAGGAGGGTCTGGACTGAAGCTTTCTTT.

This clone appeared a single time. The V gene is TRBV11-1, the J gene TRBJ2-5, with TRBD2 matching over 7 bases. The V and J ends lost 5 bases and 1 base, in that order; junction bases with no gene match: 16. There are 18 residues in the CDR3. Per germline, CDR1 SGHAT and CDR2 FQDESV (reference sequence). DNA of the CDR3: TGTGCCAGCAGCCATGGGCTACTCGCTAGCGGCTTCCAAGAGACCCAGTACTTC. Protein: CASSHGLLASGFQETQYF. The entire variable domain, with the rest obtained from reference TRBV11-1 and TRBJ2-5, is as follows: EAEVAQSPRYKITEKSQAVAFWCDPISGHATLYWYRQILGQGPELLVQFQDESVVDDSQLPKDRFSAERLKGVDSTLKIQPAELGDSAMYLCASSHGLLASGFQETQYFGPGTRLLVL.

The rearrangement joins TRBV5-6 to TRBJ1-1, with TRBD1 as a possible D gene (6 bases). The CDR3 has 16 amino acids. Between the trimmed V and J ends, which lost 4 bases and 4 bases, there was a span of 20 bases. The germline gives CDR1 SGHDT, CDR2 YYEEEE. The CDR3 sequence: CASSPTFTGFTTEAFF. CDR3 bases: TGTGCCAGCAGCCCGACGTTTACAGGGTTTACCACTGAAGCTTTCTTT.

This clone was counted a few times. The V gene is TRBV2, the J gene TRBJ2-5, with D perhaps TRBD2 (5 bases). The germline V gene has CDR1 SNHLY and CDR2 FYNNEI. The CDR3 totals 12 residues. The germline V and J ends were trimmed by 3 bases and 7 bases, with 9 bases remaining between them. CDR3 DNA sequence: TGTGCCAGCAGTGACGGTGGGAGGACCCAGTACTTC. Encoded protein: CASSDGGRTQYF.

The chain employs TRBV19 and TRBJ1-5; the D is unclear. The CDR3 consists of 15 residues. Germline CDR1 reads LNHDA; CDR2 reads SQIVND (reference sequence). V was pared by 4 bases and J by 2 bases, with 12 bases between. The CDR3 DNA is TGTGCCAGTAGTACGGACGGGAGGGGCAATCAGCCCCAGCATTTT. Amino acids: CASSTDGRGNQPQHF.